This TCR beta chain stems from a study of beta chain features in type 1 diabetes. Expressed TCRB transcripts were sequenced because the entire RNA isolate underwent reverse transcription. Libraries were prepared by immunoSEQ multiplex PCR; TCRdb keeps only in-frame clonotypes and omits some of them. The table shows more than 20,000 clones, with roughly half occurring only once. The CDR3 loop spans 14 amino acids. This clone was found a few times. What it recognizes is unknown. Findings and caveats of the study: All four CD4+ subsets of Type 1 diabetes patients contained TCRB CDR3s that were moderately but significantly shorter. Patients with type 1 diabetes carried fewer insertions and had more deletions at their VDJ junctions.

The sequence was collected from a man younger than 40 with type 1 diabetes. Sequences were obtained from stem cell memory CD4+ T cells from blood. The V and J genes are TRBV21-1 and TRBJ2-2; the D call of TRBD2 is as the table states it, not checked on the DNA. TRBV21-1 is an annotated pseudogene. DNA of the CDR3: TGTGCCAGCAGCGGGGGCGGGAGCACCGGGGAGCTGTTTTTT. Encoded protein: CASSGGGSTGELFF.